This T cell receptor (beta chain) derives from a study of shared clonotypes between healthy human individuals. In the study overall: A couple of women and three men aged 18 to 49 made up the donors.

There are 15 residues in the CDR3. V lost 0 bases and J 0 bases, leaving 8 bases between the germline ends. Germline loops: CDR1 ENHRY, CDR2 SYGVKD. A CD45RA-negative memory subset and a CD45RA+ naive subset were separated from the CD4+ cells. TCRdb keeps only in-frame clones here, not all; method: immunoSEQ multiplex PCR. The table lists some 2,100,000 clones, under 97% of them singletons. Notes on the study in general: Relative to memory subsets, naive subsets generally showed larger estimated richness.

A note on this clone: Its antigen remains unidentified. This CDR3 is also generated by other DNA sequences in the sample.

The sequenced sample was naive CD4+ T cells sorted from blood. As for subset: CD45RA+ positively selected. This sequence originates from a man aged 18 to 35 in good health. This chain uses TRBV10-3 with TRBJ2-5, with a possible D match to TRBD1 (6 bases). In DNA form, the CDR3 reads TGTGCCATCAGTGAGTCTGGGGGCTACCAAGAGACCCAGTACTTC. Its protein is CAISESGGYQETQYF.